This T cell receptor (beta chain) was identified during a study of cytomegalovirus exposure and HLA in healthy donors. In regard to this clone: Its specificity is unknown.

Assay: immunoSEQ multiplex PCR; the TCRdb copy retains only in-frame clones and omits some. Here the sample spans about 160,000 clones, around four fifths being singletons. Study results and limitations: It was reported that the classifier diagnosed cytomegalovirus status with high specificity and sensitivity in both the original and validation cohorts.

The CDR3 contains 17 residues. J was trimmed by 3 bases and V by 5 bases; bases with no gene match: 13. Per the germline V gene, CDR1 is SEHNR and CDR2 is FQNEAQ (reference sequence). This TCR came from a man under 40 in good health and CMV-seropositive. The chain links TRBV7-9 to TRBJ1-3, with 7 bases that match TRBD1. Sequencing was performed on PBMCs. The CDR3 region has the DNA TGTGCCAGCAGCCACCGTCGTCAGGGGGTTGATGGAAACACCATATATTTT. Its protein is CASSHRRQGVDGNTIYF.